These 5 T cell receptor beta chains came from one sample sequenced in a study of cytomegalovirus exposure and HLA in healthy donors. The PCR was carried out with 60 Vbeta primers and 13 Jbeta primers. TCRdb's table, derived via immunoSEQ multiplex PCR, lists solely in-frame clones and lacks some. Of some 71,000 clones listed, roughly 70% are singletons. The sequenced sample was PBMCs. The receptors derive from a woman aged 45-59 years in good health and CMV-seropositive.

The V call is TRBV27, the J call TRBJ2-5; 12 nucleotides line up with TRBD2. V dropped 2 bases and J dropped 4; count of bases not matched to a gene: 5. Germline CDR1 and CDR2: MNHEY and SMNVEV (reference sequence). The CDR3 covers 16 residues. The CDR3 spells CASSLRLAGGRETQYF. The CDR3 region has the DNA TGTGCCAGCAGTTTAAGGCTAGCGGGAGGGCGAGAGACCCAGTACTTC.

The CDR3 region has the DNA TGTGCCAGTAGTATTGGAGGGGTCTACGAGCAGTACTTC. It codes for CASSIGGVYEQYF. V gene TRBV19 combines with J gene TRBJ2-7; TRBD2 is a possible D gene (6 bases). This CDR3 is built from 13 residues. V dropped 3 bases and J dropped 3 bases, with 9 bases sitting between them. CDR1 is LNHDA, CDR2 SQIVND, per germline (reference sequence).

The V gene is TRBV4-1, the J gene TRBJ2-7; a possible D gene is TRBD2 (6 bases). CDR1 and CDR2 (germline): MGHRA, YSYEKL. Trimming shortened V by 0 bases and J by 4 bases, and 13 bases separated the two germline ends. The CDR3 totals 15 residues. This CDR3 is CASSQEGGSLYEQYF. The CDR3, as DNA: TGCGCCAGCAGCCAAGAAGGAGGGAGTTTGTACGAGCAGTACTTC.

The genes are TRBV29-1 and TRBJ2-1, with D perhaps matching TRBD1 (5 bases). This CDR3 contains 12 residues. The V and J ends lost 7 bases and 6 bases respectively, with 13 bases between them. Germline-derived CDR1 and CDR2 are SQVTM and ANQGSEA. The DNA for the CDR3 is TGCAGCGGTGGACAATTAGGCAATGAGCAGTTCTTC. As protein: CSGGQLGNEQFF.

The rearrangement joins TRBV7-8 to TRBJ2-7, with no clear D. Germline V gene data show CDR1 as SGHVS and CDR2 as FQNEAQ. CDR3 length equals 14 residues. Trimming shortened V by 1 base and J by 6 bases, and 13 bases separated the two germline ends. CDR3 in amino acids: CASSLGLEFPEQYF. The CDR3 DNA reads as TGTGCCAGCAGCTTAGGTCTGGAGTTTCCCGAGCAGTACTTC.